The 31 T cell receptor beta chains reported below all come from one sample, sequenced in a study of regulatory T cells in long-lasting Graves disease. CDR3-region Arm-PCR and iRepertoire HTBI primers produced the TCR beta libraries. Each CDR3 protein gets one entry after TCRdb re-called the multiplex PCR reads with MiXCR. The table records 600,000 to 850,000 distinct CDR3 sequences, about 30% of them present only once. Noted time point: persistent/refractory GD, antithyroid drugs over 5 years with positive TRAb. The TCR library was prepared using RNA isolated from PBMCs. The material sequenced was peripheral blood mononuclear cells (PBMCs), taken when the disease was refractory, from a patient treated with antithyroid drugs. All receptors come from a female donor with Graves disease.

This chain uses TRBV2 with TRBJ2-2, with 8 nucleotides matching TRBD2. Losses at the gene ends were 5 bases for V and 4 bases for J; bases not matched to a gene: 12. The CDR3 is 17 residues long. Germline CDR1 reads SNHLY; CDR2 reads FYNNEI. CDR3 amino acids: CASSPYSAGGGTGELFF. The CDR3 DNA is TGTGCCAGCAGTCCGTACAGCGCGGGAGGCGGCACCGGGGAGCTGTTTTTT.

CDR3 bases: TGCGCCAGCAGGGGACAGCTGAGGAACACTGAAGCTTTCTTT. Encoded protein: CASRGQLRNTEAFF. The genes are TRBV4-1 and TRBJ1-1, with 7 bases fitting TRBD1. This CDR3 is 14 amino acids long. The V segment lost 6 bases and the J segment 1 base; nucleotides outside the gene matches: 5. Germline V lookup: CDR1 MGHRA, CDR2 YSYEKL.

This clonotype was counted at least ten times. This sequence joins TRBV5-6 and TRBJ1-1; D gene ambiguous. The germline V and J ends were trimmed by 5 bases and 10 bases, with 15 bases remaining between them. The CDR3 consists of 12 residues. Germline V lookup: CDR1 SGHDT, CDR2 YYEEEE. The CDR3 here is CASSEGSRGAFF. CDR3 sequence (DNA): TGTGCCAGCAGTGAAGGGTCGAGAGGAGCTTTCTTT.

This clonotype has just a few counts. V is TRBV27 and J is TRBJ1-2; tentative D call: TRBD1 (5 bases). The CDR3 is 15 residues long. V gave up 0 bases and J gave up 6 bases, with 14 bases separating them. CDR1 and CDR2 from the germline V gene are MNHEY and SMNVEV (reference sequence). The CDR3 region is CASSLSGPMKDGYTF. The CDR3 bases are TGTGCCAGCAGTTTATCGGGACCGATGAAGGATGGCTACACCTTC.

This clonotype was recorded at least ten times. This sequence joins TRBV20-1 and TRBJ2-5, with D unresolved. The CDR3 length is 11 residues. The V gene's germline CDR1 is DFQATT and CDR2 SNEGSKA (reference sequence). V was shortened by 6 bases and J by 5 bases, with 10 bases between the two germline ends. The CDR3 loop is CSADQAETQYF. DNA of the CDR3: TGCAGTGCGGACCAGGCCGAGACCCAGTACTTC.

This clonotype was picked up a small number of times. The chain has TRBV29-1 and TRBJ2-7, with D possibly being TRBD2 (5 bases). V was shortened by 4 bases and J by 0 bases, with 10 bases between the two germline ends. The CDR3 loop spans 13 amino acids. CDR1 and CDR2 (germline): SQVTM, ANQGSEA. The CDR3 nucleotides are TGCAGCGTTGTCCGGGAAGACTCCTACGAGCAGTACTTC. It yields the protein CSVVREDSYEQYF.

This clonotype occurred a few times. The chain carries TRBV5-5 and TRBJ1-4; 11 bases fit TRBD1. J was trimmed by 8 bases and V by 4 bases; bases with no gene match: 10. Germline-derived CDR1 and CDR2 are SGHKS and YYEKEE (reference sequence). The CDR3 spans 16 residues. CDR3 nucleotide sequence: TGTGCCAGCAGCCGTACGGGGACAGGGGGTGGGGAAAAACTGTTTTTT. The encoded protein is CASSRTGTGGGEKLFF.

This clonotype was counted many times. The rearrangement uses TRBV12-3 or TRBV12-4 and TRBJ2-7; 9 positions agree with TRBD1. CDR3 size: 15 residues. Unmatched junction bases numbered 10, after V lost 5 bases and J lost 5 bases. CDR3 bases: TGTGCCAGCAGTCCGACTGGGGACAGGGTGAACGAGCAGTACTTC. It is translated as CASSPTGDRVNEQYF.

This clonotype was detected a few times. The rearrangement joins TRBV12-3 or TRBV12-4 to TRBJ1-1, with unresolved D. V lost 2 bases and J 6 bases, leaving 22 bases between the germline ends. There are 17 residues in the CDR3. CDR3 DNA sequence: TGTGCCAGCAGTTTAAACCATCTTTGGGCGCGGGGTTCTGAAGCTTTCTTT. Translation gives CASSLNHLWARGSEAFF.

This clonotype was detected ten times or more. This chain joins TRBV10-3 and TRBJ2-7; no clear D gene. V shed 6 bases and J shed 7 bases, with 16 bases lying between them. The CDR3 extends over 13 amino acids. CDR1 is ENHRY and CDR2 is SYGVKD in the germline V gene. The CDR3 DNA reads TGTGCCATCAGGTCGGACGGCCTTGAAGAGCAGTACTTC. Translating it yields CAIRSDGLEEQYF.

Points on this clonotype: Given a much more abundant clone one base away, this may be a read error. V is TRBV28 and J is TRBJ1-5; D perhaps matches TRBD1 (6 bases). This CDR3 comprises 15 residues. Per the germline V gene, CDR1 is MDHEN and CDR2 is SYDVKM. The CDR3 loop is CASSLGQISNRPQHF. CDR3 DNA sequence: TGTGCCAGCAGTTTAGGACAGATTAGCAATCGGCCCCAGCATTTT. Drawing the rest from reference TRBV28 and TRBJ1-5, the complete variable domain is DVKVTQSSRYLVKRTGEKVFLECVQDMDHENMFWYRQDPGLGLRLIYFSYDVKMKEKGDIPEGYSVSREKKERFSLILESASTNQTSMYLCASSLGQISNRPQHFGDGTRLSIL.

The CDR3 spells CARRPTSGRVGTGELFF. The CDR3 DNA follows: TGCGCCAGGCGCCCGACTAGCGGGAGGGTTGGGACCGGGGAGCTGTTTTTT. This rearrangement joins TRBV10-2 to TRBJ2-2, with 14 bases fitting TRBD2. The CDR3 has 17 amino acids. V lost 9 bases and J lost 5; bases outside the gene matches: 11. CDR1 is WSHSY, CDR2 SAAADI, per germline.

This clonotype was observed a handful of times. This chain links TRBV3-1 with TRBJ2-4, with TRBD2 identical over 8 bases. V lost 0 bases and J lost 3; bases outside the gene matches: 4. Germline values: CDR1 LGHDT, CDR2 YNNKEL (reference sequence). The CDR3 extends over 16 amino acids. CDR3 protein: CASSQDYSGSKNIQYF. Written as DNA, the CDR3 is TGTGCCAGCAGCCAAGATTACAGCGGGAGCAAAAACATTCAGTACTTC.

This clonotype showed up just a few times. The chain couples TRBV27 to TRBJ1-2; D is unclear. The germline V gene has CDR1 MNHEY and CDR2 SMNVEV (reference sequence). CDR3 size: 18 residues. With 1 base removed from V and 0 bases from J, the gap between germline ends came to 18 bases. CDR3 protein: CASSLLSPGRSANYGYTF. Here the CDR3 DNA reads TGTGCCAGCAGTTTATTAAGCCCCGGACGCTCAGCTAACTATGGCTACACCTTC.

This clonotype was recorded a few times. This chain joins TRBV6-2 or TRBV6-3 and TRBJ1-5; possibly TRBD1 for D (6 bases). The germline V and J ends were trimmed by 2 bases and 6 bases, with 17 bases remaining between them. Germline V CDR1 and CDR2: MNHEY, SVGEGT. The CDR3 length is 16 residues. Here the CDR3 reads CASSYALGGGGQPQHF. CDR3 nucleotide sequence: TGTGCCAGCAGTTACGCGCTGGGGGGGGGCGGTCAGCCCCAGCATTTT.

The table lists this clonotype with a few counts. V and J are TRBV6-1 and TRBJ2-7, with 7 bases fitting TRBD2. The CDR3 runs 15 residues. CDR1 and CDR2 (germline): MNHNS, SASEGT. V lost 1 base, J lost 0 bases, and 3 bases stayed unmatched. The CDR3 region is CASSEELARSYEQYF. The DNA for the CDR3 is TGTGCCAGCAGTGAAGAACTAGCGCGCTCCTACGAGCAGTACTTC.

This clonotype appeared a few times. The genes are TRBV6-1 and TRBJ1-6; D remains ambiguous. V was clipped by 2 bases and J by 7 bases, with 12 bases between them. The germline CDR1 and CDR2 sequences are MNHNS and SASEGT. The CDR3 has 15 amino acids. CDR3 nucleotide sequence: TGTGCCAGCAGTGAACCCCCAGTTCCGAATTCACCCCTCCACTTT. It encodes CASSEPPVPNSPLHF.

The J gene is TRBJ2-5, the V gene TRBV12-3 or TRBV12-4; the match to TRBD2 covers 12 bases. The trim removed 5 bases at V and 2 bases at J, leaving 6 bases unmatched. This CDR3 has 16 residues. CDR3 loop: CASSTGLAGFQETQYF. For the CDR3, the DNA is TGTGCCAGCAGTACCGGACTAGCGGGATTTCAAGAGACCCAGTACTTC.

This chain uses TRBV25-1 with TRBJ2-2; tentative D call: TRBD2 (5 bases). CDR3 size: 17 residues. V lost 0 bases to trimming and J lost 5 bases, with 16 bases between them. CDR1 and CDR2 (germline): MGHDK, SYGVNS. The CDR3, as DNA: TGTGCCAGCAGTGAATATATAGCAACTAGTCGGACCGGGGAGCTGTTTTTT. It translates to CASSEYIATSRTGELFF.

V gene TRBV7-2 combines with J gene TRBJ2-7; D may correspond to TRBD1 or TRBD2 (5 bases each). This CDR3 comprises 15 residues. The germline V gene encodes CDR1 SGHTA and CDR2 FQGNSA. With 1 base removed from V and 0 bases from J, the gap between germline ends came to 10 bases. CDR3 nucleotide sequence: TGTGCCAGCAGCTTAGTTAAGGGGAGCTCCTACGAGCAGTACTTC. This sequence encodes CASSLVKGSSYEQYF.

The V call is TRBV5-1, the J call TRBJ1-5, with unresolved D. Trimming stripped 4 bases from V and 2 bases from J, with 13 bases between. Germline CDR1 is SGHRS and CDR2 is YFSETQ. The length of the CDR3 is 15 residues. This CDR3 reads CASSASFGGNQPQHF. CDR3 DNA sequence: TGCGCCAGCAGCGCGTCTTTTGGAGGCAATCAGCCCCAGCATTTT.

The rearrangement links TRBV20-1 to TRBJ1-1; the D gene is possibly TRBD1 (5 bases). V lost 3 bases, J lost 5 bases, and 22 bases lay in between. In germline, CDR1 is DFQATT, CDR2 SNEGSKA (reference sequence). The length of the CDR3 is 16 residues. CDR3 nucleotide sequence: TGCAGTGCTAGGAAGATAGGGGTTAACCTTGCGACTGAAGCTTTCTTT. Its translation is CSARKIGVNLATEAFF.

The chain links TRBV3-1 to TRBJ1-1; D unresolved. The ends were cut back, 0 bases at V and 3 bases at J, with 8 bases in the middle. Per germline, CDR1 LGHDT and CDR2 YNNKEL (reference sequence). The CDR3 sequence is 14 residues long. The CDR3 region has the DNA TGTGCCAGCAGCCAAGATCAAGCCTACACTGAAGCTTTCTTT. This encodes CASSQDQAYTEAFF. The variable domain in full, completed from reference TRBV3-1 and TRBJ1-1, reads DTAVSQTPKYLVTQMGNDKSIKCEQNLGHDTMYWYKQDSKKFLKIMFSYNNKELIINETVPNRFSPKSPDKAHLNLHINSLELGDSAVYFCASSQDQAYTEAFFGQGTRLTVV.

The J gene is TRBJ1-1, the V gene TRBV7-9, with TRBD1 identical over 7 bases. CDR1 and CDR2 from the germline V gene are SEHNR and FQNEAQ (reference sequence). CDR3 length: 14 residues. The V segment lost 5 bases and the J segment 4 bases; nucleotides outside the gene matches: 7. For the CDR3, the DNA is TGTGCCAGCAGCCCGCAGGGGGATTTCACTGAAGCTTTCTTT. Translation gives CASSPQGDFTEAFF.

A remark on this clonotype: A read error may account for a junction end that differs from germline. This chain joins TRBV5-6 and TRBJ1-1, with a possible D match to TRBD1 (5 bases). This CDR3 comprises 11 residues. Germline V gene data show CDR1 as SGHDT and CDR2 as YYEEEE. The DNA of the CDR3 is TGTACCAGCAGCCTAGGGGCTGAAGCTTTCTTT. This translates into CTSSLGAEAFF.

This clonotype has more than one count but fewer than ten. The chain employs TRBV2 and TRBJ2-7, with D tentatively TRBD2 (5 bases). Deletions cut 8 bases from V and 2 bases from J, with 13 bases between. Germline loops: CDR1 SNHLY, CDR2 FYNNEI. The CDR3 loop spans 13 amino acids. CDR3 nucleotide sequence: TGTGCCAGCGTCGAGGGCCCCACCTACGAGCAGTACTTC. It is translated as CASVEGPTYEQYF. The variable domain in full, completed from reference TRBV2 and TRBJ2-7, reads EPEVTQTPSHQVTQMGQEVILRCVPISNHLYFYWYRQILGQKVEFLVSFYNNEISEKSEIFDDQFSVERPDGSNFTLKIRSTKLEDSAMYFCASVEGPTYEQYFGPGTRLTVT.

This clonotype was observed many times. The J gene is TRBJ1-2, the V gene TRBV2, with TRBD1 identical over 9 bases. The V gene's germline CDR1 is SNHLY and CDR2 FYNNEI. This CDR3 has 13 residues. J gave up 7 bases and V 6 bases, and 6 bases lay outside the gene matches. The DNA of the CDR3 is TGTGCCAGCAGAACCGGGACAGGGTTTGGCTACACCTTC. It is translated as CASRTGTGFGYTF.

The chain links TRBV5-6 to TRBJ2-5; no clear D. Trimming shortened V by 4 bases and J by 5 bases, and 15 bases separated the two germline ends. This CDR3 region has 14 residues. Germline V gene data show CDR1 as SGHDT and CDR2 as YYEEEE. CDR3 region: CASSNNLGRETQYF. CDR3 DNA sequence: TGTGCCAGCAGCAACAACTTAGGTCGGGAGACCCAGTACTTC.

This clonotype has just a few counts. The chain combines TRBV7-3 with TRBJ2-5; 7 nucleotides align to TRBD2. The J segment lost 5 bases and the V segment lost 5 bases, leaving 17 bases of the junction unmatched. CDR1 is SGHTA, CDR2 FQGTGA, per germline. CDR3 size: 17 residues. Written as DNA, the CDR3 is TGTGCCAGCAGCCCACCGTTTGGCGGGAGCGAGGAGGAGACCCAGTACTTC. Amino acid sequence: CASSPPFGGSEEETQYF.

The chain employs TRBV12-3 or TRBV12-4 and TRBJ1-5; TRBD1 is a possible D gene (5 bases). This CDR3 spans 14 amino acids. The ends were cut back, 3 bases at V and 5 bases at J, with 11 bases in the middle. The CDR3 sequence: CASSFSGDYQPQHF. The CDR3 coding sequence is TGTGCCAGCAGTTTTTCCGGGGACTATCAGCCCCAGCATTTT.

Only one count was recorded for this clonotype. A junction end diverges from the germline sequence, so it may reflect a read error. This chain connects TRBV12-5 to TRBJ2-2; D ambiguous. The CDR3 is made up of 14 amino acids. CDR1 LGHNT and CDR2 FRNRAP come from the germline V gene. The CDR3 DNA reads as TGTGCTAGTTGTTTGCGGCTCGCCGCCGGGGAGCTGTTTTTT. It translates to CASCLRLAAGELFF.